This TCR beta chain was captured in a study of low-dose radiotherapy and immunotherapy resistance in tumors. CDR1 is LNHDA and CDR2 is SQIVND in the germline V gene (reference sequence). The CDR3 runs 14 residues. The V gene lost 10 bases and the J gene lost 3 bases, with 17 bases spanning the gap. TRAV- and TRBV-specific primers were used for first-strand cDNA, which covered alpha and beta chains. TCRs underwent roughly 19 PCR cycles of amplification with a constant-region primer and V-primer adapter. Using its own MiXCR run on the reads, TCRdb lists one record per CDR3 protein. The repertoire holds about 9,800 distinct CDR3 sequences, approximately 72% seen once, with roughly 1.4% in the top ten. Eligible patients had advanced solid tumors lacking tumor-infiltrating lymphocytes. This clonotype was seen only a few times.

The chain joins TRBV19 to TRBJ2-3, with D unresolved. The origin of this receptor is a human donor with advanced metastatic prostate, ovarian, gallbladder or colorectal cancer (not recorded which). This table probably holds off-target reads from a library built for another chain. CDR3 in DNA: TGTGCCACCTCTGACCCGCCCGGGACAGATACGCAGTATTTT. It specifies CATSDPPGTDTQYF.